Included here is one T cell receptor (beta chain) sequence, with context. The sample comes from a study of CD8+ T cells in alopecia areata. V was clipped by 3 bases and J by 3 bases, with 11 bases between them. Germline CDR1 LNHNV, CDR2 YYDKDF (reference sequence). This CDR3 has 14 amino acids. Treatment given: oral pan-JAK inhibitor, 5-10 mg twice daily. Extraction and reverse transcription of RNA yielded cDNA as the sequencing template. Assay: immunoSEQ multiplex PCR; the TCRdb copy retains only in-frame clones and omits some. In the table there are 200,000 to 250,000 clones, under 60% of which are singletons.

The specimen comprised CD4+ T cells sorted from blood, sampled at week 4, from a patient treated with tofacitinib. The receptor was isolated from a human donor with alopecia areata. The rearrangement uses TRBV15 and TRBJ1-1, with a weak D call TRBD1 (6 bases). The DNA of the CDR3 is TGTGCCACCAGCAGCGGCGACAGGCACACTGAAGCTTTCTTT. As protein: CATSSGDRHTEAFF.